The source of this T cell receptor beta chain is a study of blood T cell repertoires in COVID-19. Authors' methods: Cell counts per sample came from amplifying reference gene primers. The table came from immunoSEQ multiplex PCR; TCRdb's copy has only in-frame clones and leaves some out. The D gene and trimming were derived from the DNA, and the V and J assignments and clone size from that table. Of tens of thousands of clones in the sample, around four fifths were seen once. This CDR3 is 15 amino acids long. Trimming cost V 0 bases and J 2 bases, with 11 bases left between them. CDR1 is KGHSH, CDR2 LQKENI, per germline.

Material for sequencing was peripheral blood. This TCR was sampled from a man aged 45-65 years with active COVID-19. The chain employs TRBV18 and TRBJ2-7, with D maybe TRBD1 (6 bases). CDR3 sequence reads: CASSPPNRATYEQYF. DNA of the CDR3: TGTGCCAGCTCACCACCGAACAGGGCCACCTACGAGCAGTACTTC.